The TCR delta chain described here comes from a study of gamma-delta chains in newborns, infants, children. As for the study in general: Innate gammadelta T cells reportedly expand polyclonally right after birth, driven by microbial exposure, per the title.

The CDR3 runs 18 residues. In germline, CDR1 is GEAIGNYY, CDR2 EKD. This clone has only a few counts. It is likely a read error: a sequence one base away is far more abundant. Other DNA sequences of this sample code for an identical CDR3. TCRdb re-called the reads with CATT. The sample lists 5,800 or so delta-chain clones, 0.42% seen once, with 13% to 15% in the top ten. The origin of this receptor is a child who was a newborn, infant or young child, either healthy, febrile or measles-vaccinated (not recorded which). The chain links TRDV2 to TRDJ3, with 10 positions matching TRDD3. The sample was blood. CDR3 region: CACDTGGSSSWDTRQMFF. Written as DNA, the CDR3 is TGTGCATGTGACACTGGGGGATCAAGCTCCTGGGACACCCGACAGATGTTTTTC.